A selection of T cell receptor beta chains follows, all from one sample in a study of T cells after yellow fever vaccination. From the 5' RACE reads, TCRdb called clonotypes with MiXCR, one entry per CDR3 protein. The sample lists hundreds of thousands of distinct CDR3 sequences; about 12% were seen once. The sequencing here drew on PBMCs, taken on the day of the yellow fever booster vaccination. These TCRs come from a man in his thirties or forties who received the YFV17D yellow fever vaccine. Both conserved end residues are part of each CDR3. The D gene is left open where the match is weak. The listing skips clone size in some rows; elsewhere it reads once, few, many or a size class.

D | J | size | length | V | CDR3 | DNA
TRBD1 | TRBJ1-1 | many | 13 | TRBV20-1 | CSAKQGLGTEAFF | TGCAGTGCTAAACAGGGGTTGGGCACTGAAGCTTTCTTT
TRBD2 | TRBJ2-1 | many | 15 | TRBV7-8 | CASSYGLAGVDEQFF | TGTGCCAGCAGCTATGGACTAGCGGGAGTAGATGAGCAGTTCTTC
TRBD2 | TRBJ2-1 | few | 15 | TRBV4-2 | CASSQDQLARNEQFF | TGTGCCAGCAGCCAGGACCAACTAGCGCGCAATGAGCAGTTCTTC
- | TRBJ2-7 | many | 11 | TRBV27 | CASSRGYEQYF | TGCGCCAGCAGCCGCGGCTACGAGCAGTACTTC
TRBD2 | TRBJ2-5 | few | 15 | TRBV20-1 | CSARSGERLKETQYF | TGCAGTGCTAGAAGCGGGGAGAGGTTGAAAGAGACCCAGTACTTC
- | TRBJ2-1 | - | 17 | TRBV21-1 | CASSSASGRSKGNEQFF | TGTGCCAGCAGCAGCGCTAGCGGGAGGTCTAAAGGCAATGAGCAGTTCTTC
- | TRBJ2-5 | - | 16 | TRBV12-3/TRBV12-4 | CASTAHVVWVLETQYF | TGTGCCAGCACTGCCCATGTCGTGTGGGTATTAGAGACCCAGTACTTC
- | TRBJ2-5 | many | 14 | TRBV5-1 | CASTKAGRPQTQYF | TGCGCCAGCACCAAGGCGGGAAGGCCGCAGACCCAGTACTTC
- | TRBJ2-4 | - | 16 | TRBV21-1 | CASSKSPNLAKNIQYF | TGTGCCAGCAGCAAAAGCCCCAATCTAGCCAAAAACATTCAGTACTTC
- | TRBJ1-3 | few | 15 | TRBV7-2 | CASSSSEGRLNTIYF | TGTGCCAGCAGCTCTTCGGAGGGGCGCCTGAACACCATATATTTT
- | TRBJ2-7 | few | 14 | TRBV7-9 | CASSFAGSSYEQYF | TGTGCCAGCAGCTTTGCAGGGAGCTCCTACGAGCAGTACTTC
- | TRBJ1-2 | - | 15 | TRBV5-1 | CASSLGDGANYGYTF | TGCGCCAGCAGCTTGGGGGACGGAGCTAACTATGGCTACACCTTC
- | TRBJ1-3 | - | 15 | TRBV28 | CASSRGGLAGNTIYF | TGTGCCAGCAGTCGGGGGGGCTTAGCTGGAAACACCATATATTTT
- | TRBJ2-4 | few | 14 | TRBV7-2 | CASSSSTGNQVQYF | TGTGCCAGCAGCTCCAGTACAGGGAACCAGGTTCAGTACTTC